One sample yielded the 26 T cell receptor beta chains listed below, sequenced in a study of T-cell reconstitution after alpha-beta-depleted transplantation in children. Unique molecular identifiers were used in preparing the TCRbeta library. TCRdb analysed the PCR reads with MiXCR anew, one entry per CDR3 protein. Of hundreds of thousands of distinct CDR3 sequences listed, around 10% are singletons. Here the sequenced sample was PBMCs, taken before TCRalphabeta/CD19-depleted stem cell transplant. These receptors were obtained from a boy in the first two years of life with acute myeloid leukemia, due to receive a stem cell transplant.

With regard to this clonotype: At one of its ends the junction is not consistent with the germline gene, which may arise from a read error. The rearrangement uses TRBV29-1 and TRBJ2-2; 10 bases fit TRBD1. Germline CDR1 is SQVTM and CDR2 is ANQGSEA. The CDR3 has 16 amino acids. CDR3 residues: CSVEDRQGAKTGELFF. The CDR3 bases are TGCAGCGTTGAAGATAGACAGGGGGCGAAGACCGGGGAGCTGTTTTTT.

This clonotype was picked up a small number of times. The chain carries TRBV28 and TRBJ2-1; 9 bases agree with TRBD2. The V and J ends lost 2 bases and 2 bases, in that order; junction bases with no gene match: 7. This CDR3 is built from 17 residues. Per the germline V gene, CDR1 is MDHEN and CDR2 is SYDVKM. This chain's CDR3 is CASSLLSLAGPYNEQFF. The DNA of the CDR3 is TGTGCCAGCAGTTTACTATCACTAGCGGGCCCCTACAATGAGCAGTTCTTC.

There are many counts of this clonotype. The chain employs TRBV6-2 or TRBV6-3 and TRBJ2-3; tentative D call: TRBD1 (5 bases). The CDR3 contains 15 residues. Trimming cost V 0 bases and J 2 bases, with 9 bases left between them. The germline CDR1 and CDR2 sequences are MNHEY and SVGEGT. DNA for the CDR3: TGTGCCAGCAGTTACTCAATGGACACCACAGATACGCAGTATTTT. Its protein product is CASSYSMDTTDTQYF.

This clonotype was detected many times. The rearrangement uses TRBV7-9 and TRBJ1-1; D is unresolved. The germline V and J ends were trimmed by 4 bases and 5 bases, with 14 bases remaining between them. The CDR3 spans 14 residues. CDR1 SEHNR and CDR2 FQNEAQ come from the germline V gene (reference sequence). The CDR3 DNA reads TGTGCCAGCAGCTATCTCCCAGAGGAAACTGAAGCTTTCTTT. Protein product: CASSYLPEETEAFF.

The V gene is TRBV7-9, the J gene TRBJ2-7; 7 bases map to TRBD1. This CDR3 region has 13 residues. CDR1 and CDR2 from the germline V gene are SEHNR and FQNEAQ (reference sequence). J was trimmed by 2 bases and V by 4 bases; bases with no gene match: 2. CDR3 residues: CASSWGQPYEQYF. DNA for the CDR3: TGTGCCAGCAGCTGGGGACAGCCCTACGAGCAGTACTTC. Supplemented by reference TRBV7-9 and TRBJ2-7, the full variable domain reads DTGVSQNPRHKITKRGQNVTFRCDPISEHNRLYWYRQTLGQGPEFLTYFQNEAQLEKSRLLSDRFSAERPKGSFSTLEIQRTEQGDSAMYLCASSWGQPYEQYFGPGTRLTVT.

Turning to this clonotype: As the CDR3 is not closed by the conserved phenylalanine or tryptophan, this likely results from a read error. The chain combines TRBV12-5 with TRBJ2-7; D is possibly TRBD2 (5 bases). Trimming removed 0 bases at V and 6 bases at J, with 12 bases between. Germline lookup yields CDR1 LGHNT and CDR2 FRNRAP. The CDR3 has 14 amino acids. CDR3 in amino acids: CASGLVLRAGEQYL. In DNA form, the CDR3 reads TGTGCTAGTGGTTTGGTATTAAGGGCGGGCGAGCAGTACCTC.

Many counts were recorded for this clonotype. J is TRBJ2-7 and V is TRBV6-6; D uncertain. The CDR3 is made up of 12 amino acids. Germline assignment: CDR1 MNHNY and CDR2 SVGAGI (reference sequence). V was clipped by 4 bases and J by 3 bases, with 7 bases between them. CDR3 in DNA: TGTGCCAGCAGTTTCCTCTACTACGAGCAGTACTTC. This encodes CASSFLYYEQYF.

This clonotype was seen many times. This chain links TRBV28 with TRBJ2-5; a weak D match, TRBD1 (5 bases). This CDR3 spans 13 amino acids. V lost 5 bases, J lost 3 bases, and 10 bases lay in between. Germline V CDR1 and CDR2: MDHEN, SYDVKM. Here the CDR3 reads CASSQGHKETQYF. CDR3 coding DNA: TGTGCCAGCAGTCAGGGCCACAAAGAGACCCAGTACTTC. Drawing the rest from reference TRBV28 and TRBJ2-5, the complete variable domain is DVKVTQSSRYLVKRTGEKVFLECVQDMDHENMFWYRQDPGLGLRLIYFSYDVKMKEKGDIPEGYSVSREKKERFSLILESASTNQTSMYLCASSQGHKETQYFGPGTRLLVL.

This clonotype turned up a few times. This chain uses TRBV4-3 with TRBJ2-2, with D perhaps assigned TRBD1 or TRBD2 (5 bases each). In germline, CDR1 is LGHNA, CDR2 YSLEER. The CDR3 consists of 18 residues. The germline V and J ends were trimmed by 0 bases and 2 bases, with 16 bases remaining between them. The CDR3, as DNA: TGCGCCAGCAGCCAAGATATTTCCGGGGCCCTAAACACCGGGGAGCTGTTTTTT. Amino acid sequence: CASSQDISGALNTGELFF.

This clonotype was counted many times. V gene TRBV5-1 combines with J gene TRBJ1-1, with TRBD1 as a possible D gene (5 bases). The germline CDR1 and CDR2 sequences are SGHRS and YFSETQ. This CDR3 has 13 residues. The germline V and J ends were trimmed by 5 bases and 4 bases, with 12 bases remaining between them. The CDR3 spells CASSSSGITEAFF. The CDR3 DNA follows: TGCGCCAGCAGTTCGTCAGGGATCACTGAAGCTTTCTTT.

This clonotype was counted many times. V gene TRBV5-8 combines with J gene TRBJ2-1; the match to TRBD2 covers 12 bases. The J segment lost 1 base and the V segment lost 3 bases, leaving 2 bases of the junction unmatched. Per germline, CDR1 SGHTS and CDR2 YDEGEE. The CDR3 loop spans 16 amino acids. This chain's CDR3 is CASSSGLAGSYNEQFF. The DNA of the CDR3 is TGTGCCAGCAGCTCAGGACTAGCGGGATCCTACAATGAGCAGTTCTTC.

In this sample, this clonotype turned up a few times. The CDR3 DNA follows: TGTGCCAGCAGCTTAGGGTCGAGTTCACCCCTCCACTTT. Encoded protein: CASSLGSSSPLHF. The chain carries TRBV7-3 and TRBJ1-6; D unclear. The CDR3 length is 13 residues. V lost 2 bases, J lost 9 bases, and 8 bases lay in between. Per germline, CDR1 SGHTA and CDR2 FQGTGA.

This clonotype was detected ten times or more. This chain connects TRBV5-1 to TRBJ2-1; D remains ambiguous. The germline V gene has CDR1 SGHRS and CDR2 YFSETQ. Deletions cut 0 bases from V and 6 bases from J, with 10 bases between. The CDR3 length is 14 residues. In DNA form, the CDR3 reads TGCGCCAGCAGCTTGGGTGAGAACAGCAATGAGCAGTTCTTC. It specifies CASSLGENSNEQFF.

This clonotype was found many times. The chain links TRBV12-3 or TRBV12-4 to TRBJ2-5; 10 bases agree with TRBD1. The CDR3 runs to 15 residues. Losses at the gene ends were 4 bases for V and 5 bases for J; bases not matched to a gene: 7. This CDR3 reads CASSSGQGVGETQYF. CDR3 in DNA: TGTGCCAGCAGTTCCGGACAGGGGGTAGGGGAGACCCAGTACTTC.

This clonotype was detected ten times or more. The chain recombines TRBV12-3 or TRBV12-4 with TRBJ2-7; D assignment may be TRBD1 or TRBD2 (6 bases each). There are 13 residues in the CDR3. Trimming removed 6 bases at V and 8 bases at J, with 17 bases between. CDR3 residues: CASRLQRRDKQYF. In DNA form, the CDR3 reads TGTGCCAGCAGACTTCAAAGGAGGGACAAGCAGTACTTC.

This chain uses TRBV4-1 with TRBJ2-1, with D maybe TRBD1 (6 bases). CDR3 length: 16 residues. Germline V gene data show CDR1 as MGHRA and CDR2 as YSYEKL. Trimming removed 2 bases from V and 4 bases from J, with 15 bases in between. DNA of the CDR3: TGCGCCAGCAGCCAACCCCCCGGGACAAAGTACAATGAGCAGTTCTTC. Encoded protein: CASSQPPGTKYNEQFF.

This clonotype came up a few times. V gene TRBV4-3 combines with J gene TRBJ2-7, with 8 bases lining up with TRBD2. Germline V lookup: CDR1 LGHNA, CDR2 YSLEER. V was clipped by 3 bases and J by 0 bases; unmatched bases: 4. The CDR3 extends over 15 amino acids. The CDR3 sequence: CASSHSGASSYEQYF. CDR3 DNA sequence: TGCGCCAGCAGCCATAGCGGGGCGAGCTCCTACGAGCAGTACTTC.

This clonotype came up many times. This chain uses TRBV13 with TRBJ2-7; D perhaps matches TRBD2 (7 bases). Trimming removed 5 bases from V and 2 bases from J, with 19 bases in between. This CDR3 is 16 amino acids long. Per the germline V gene, CDR1 is PRHDT and CDR2 is FYEKMQ (reference sequence). DNA of the CDR3: TGTGCCAGCAGCCCGACCCGGGGGGCCCTGACCTACGAGCAGTACTTC. Its protein product is CASSPTRGALTYEQYF.

In its sample, this clonotype was seen many times. J is TRBJ2-5 and V is TRBV6-1; no clear D. V lost 7 bases, J lost 2 bases, and 8 bases lay in between. Per the germline V gene, CDR1 is MNHNS and CDR2 is SASEGT. This CDR3 has 12 amino acids. The CDR3 region has the DNA TGTGCCAGCACCCCGGGTCAAGAGACCCAGTACTTC. This sequence encodes CASTPGQETQYF.

This clonotype was counted many times. The chain links TRBV27 to TRBJ1-2; possible D gene TRBD1, 6 bases. Trimming took 4 bases from V and 7 from J, leaving 10 bases between them. The CDR3 consists of 12 residues. Germline lookup yields CDR1 MNHEY and CDR2 SMNVEV (reference sequence). The CDR3 DNA follows: TGTGCCAGCAGTTCCACAGGGTTTGGCTACACCTTC. Translated: CASSSTGFGYTF.

This clonotype has just a few counts. This sequence joins TRBV28 and TRBJ1-2; 9 nucleotides agree with TRBD1. Germline V gene data show CDR1 as MDHEN and CDR2 as SYDVKM. The CDR3 has 15 residues. V shed 1 base and J 4 bases; nucleotides not matched to a gene: 4. In DNA form, the CDR3 reads TGTGCCAGCAGTTTATTCGGACAGGGGATCTATGGCTACACCTTC. Translating it yields CASSLFGQGIYGYTF.

The table lists this clonotype with many counts. The chain combines TRBV5-6 with TRBJ2-3; 9 bases map to TRBD2. Germline values: CDR1 SGHDT, CDR2 YYEEEE. The V and J ends lost 0 bases and 5 bases, in that order; junction bases with no gene match: 7. This CDR3 comprises 16 residues. The CDR3: CASSLVPAGGRDTQYF. In DNA form, the CDR3 reads TGTGCCAGCAGCTTGGTTCCAGCGGGGGGCCGAGATACGCAGTATTTT.

As concerns this clonotype: This may come from a read error, since a much larger clone is one base off. This rearrangement joins TRBV12-3 or TRBV12-4 to TRBJ1-1, with D tentatively TRBD1 (6 bases). There are 15 residues in the CDR3. Trimming shortened V by 5 bases and J by 5 bases, and 18 bases separated the two germline ends. The CDR3 is CASSPSQGLGTEAFF. The CDR3 DNA sequence: TGTGCCAGCAGTCCTTCACAGGGTTTGGGGACTGAAGCTTTCTTT.

This clonotype has ten or more counts. This rearrangement joins TRBV29-1 to TRBJ1-1; the D is unclear. CDR3 length equals 11 residues. Trimming removed 6 bases at V and 7 bases at J, with 12 bases between. In germline, CDR1 is SQVTM, CDR2 ANQGSEA. Here the CDR3 reads CSVGGGIEAFF. In DNA form, the CDR3 reads TGCAGCGTGGGAGGTGGAATTGAAGCTTTCTTT.

This clonotype has ten or more counts. The V call is TRBV12-3 or TRBV12-4, the J call TRBJ2-3; maybe TRBD2 (6 bases). The CDR3 has 15 residues. V was pared by 2 bases and J by 1 base, with 10 bases between. The CDR3 nucleotides are TGTGCCAGCAGTTTAAGCGGGTCTGGCACAGATACGCAGTATTTT. Amino acids: CASSLSGSGTDTQYF.

The chain uses TRBV6-5 and TRBJ1-3, with TRBD1 as a possible D gene (6 bases). The V and J ends lost 8 bases and 0 bases respectively, with 11 bases between them. The CDR3 consists of 14 residues. Germline values: CDR1 MNHEY, CDR2 SVGAGI. CDR3 protein: CASGGSRSGNTIYF. The DNA of the CDR3 is TGTGCCAGCGGGGGCAGCCGCTCTGGAAACACCATATATTTT.